This T cell receptor (beta chain) was captured by sequencing in a study of control samples from healthy donors and cancer patients. Assay: immunoSEQ multiplex PCR; the TCRdb copy retains only in-frame clones and omits some. This sample yields 150,000 to 200,000 clones, of which about 86% are seen a single time; less than 2% belongs to the top ten. This clone was counted between two and nine times. After removal of 4 bases from V and 4 bases from J, the junction contained 7 bases not matched to a gene. This CDR3 is 14 amino acids long. Germline V gene lookup returns CDR1 SGHDT and CDR2 YYEEEE. The chain carries TRBV5-6 and TRBJ1-2, with 7 nucleotides matching TRBD1. Sequences were obtained from blood. The TCR originated in a man aged 18-30 years in good health. The CDR3 bases are TGTGCCAGCAGCGCTGGGACAGAAATCTATGGCTACACCTTC. It yields the protein CASSAGTEIYGYTF.